The entry that follows covers one TCR beta chain sequence. Its antigen remains unknown. The sample is drawn from a study of cytomegalovirus exposure and HLA in healthy donors. The PCR contained 60 Vbeta and 13 Jbeta primers. Sequenced by immunoSEQ multiplex PCR; TCRdb stores in-frame clones only, minus some. The repertoire holds some 170,000 clones, 70% to 85% seen once, with about 2.5% in the top ten. Whole-study results and caveats: A later analysis reportedly found fewer N-insertions in an Asian-associated ancestry cluster than the approximately 700-donor mean. Using a false discovery rate of 0.05, a later analysis showed that 15,000 to 20,000 TCR beta sequences were associated with HLA alleles. In a later analysis, compared with equally common non-associated chains, HLA-associated beta chains were more expanded.

The source is a human donor in good health. Sequencing was done on a sample of PBMCs.

The CDR3 DNA follows: TGTGCCAGCAGTGAAGGAGACAGGGGGGTAGGGACCCAGTACTTC. Its protein is CASSEGDRGVGTQYF. This chain connects TRBV2 to TRBJ2-5; 9 bases agree with TRBD1. J lost 7 bases, V lost 1 base, and 7 bases had no gene match. This CDR3 comprises 15 residues. Germline lookup yields CDR1 SNHLY and CDR2 FYNNEI.